Listed below are T cell receptor beta chains from one sample, sequenced in a study of Graves' ophthalmopathy and Graves' hyperthyroidism. TCRdb re-analysed the multiplex PCR reads in MiXCR, keeping a single row per CDR3 protein. Among about 550,000 distinct CDR3 sequences, approximately 37% were seen once, and the ten largest hold about 4%. The sample was peripheral blood or thyroid tissue (not recorded which). Receptor source: an adult man with Graves' hyperthyroidism. Each CDR3 is given with its conserved first and last residue. Each record gives: CDR3 DNA, CDR3 protein, clone size, V gene, J gene, D gene. D genes are given only for firm matches. For some rows the clone size is stated as once, few or many, or as a class when expanded; others skip it.

CDR3 DNA: TGCAGTGCTAGAGGCTTAGCGGGAGACGGGGAGACCCAGTACTTC; CDR3 protein: CSARGLAGDGETQYF; clone size: many; V gene: TRBV20-1; J gene: TRBJ2-5; D gene: TRBD2
CDR3 DNA: TGCAGTGCCGGAAGAGGGGACCGACAGGGTGAAGCTTTCTTT; CDR3 protein: CSAGRGDRQGEAFF; clone size: many; V gene: TRBV20-1; J gene: TRBJ1-1; D gene: TRBD1
CDR3 DNA: TGTGCCAGCAGCGGCAGGGGACAGAACACCGGGGAGCTGTTTTTT; CDR3 protein: CASSGRGQNTGELFF; clone size: .; V gene: TRBV7-8; J gene: TRBJ2-2; D gene: .
CDR3 DNA: TGTGCCATCAGTGAATCCGGGACAGGGTCAGGAAACACCATATATTTT; CDR3 protein: CAISESGTGSGNTIYF; clone size: .; V gene: TRBV10-3; J gene: TRBJ1-3; D gene: TRBD1
CDR3 DNA: TGTGCCAGCAGGACAGTGGACCAAGAGACCCAGTACTTC; CDR3 protein: CASRTVDQETQYF; clone size: .; V gene: TRBV6-6; J gene: TRBJ2-5; D gene: .
CDR3 DNA: TGTGCCAGCGGGACACGTACAGGGCATTCACCCCTCCACTTT; CDR3 protein: CASGTRTGHSPLHF; clone size: many; V gene: TRBV2; J gene: TRBJ1-6; D gene: .
CDR3 DNA: TGTGCCAGCCTTTACAGGGGCGGAACCGGGGAGCTGTTTTTT; CDR3 protein: CASLYRGGTGELFF; clone size: many; V gene: TRBV2; J gene: TRBJ2-2; D gene: TRBD1
CDR3 DNA: TGTGCCAGCAGTGGACAGGGCTTCCAAGAGACCCAGTACTTC; CDR3 protein: CASSGQGFQETQYF; clone size: many; V gene: TRBV2; J gene: TRBJ2-5; D gene: TRBD1
CDR3 DNA: TGTGCCAGCACCGACCGACTAGCGGGGGGGCCCCAAGAGACCCAGTACTTC; CDR3 protein: CASTDRLAGGPQETQYF; clone size: .; V gene: TRBV12-3/TRBV12-4; J gene: TRBJ2-5; D gene: TRBD2
CDR3 DNA: TGTGCCAGCAGTGCCGCCGGGACAGCGTCTTACGAGCAGTACTTC; CDR3 protein: CASSAAGTASYEQYF; clone size: many; V gene: TRBV12-3/TRBV12-4; J gene: TRBJ2-7; D gene: TRBD1
CDR3 DNA: TGTGCCAGCACCAGATCTAATGAAAAACTGTTTTTT; CDR3 protein: CASTRSNEKLFF; clone size: many; V gene: TRBV2; J gene: TRBJ1-4; D gene: .
CDR3 DNA: TGCAGTGCTATCCGGAGGGGGAGCCTCCGCGGGGATACGCAGTATTTT; CDR3 protein: CSAIRRGSLRGDTQYF; clone size: .; V gene: TRBV20-1; J gene: TRBJ2-3; D gene: .
CDR3 DNA: TGCGCCAGCAGCCAAGAGGGGAGGGGTGTTGGCAATTCACCCCTCCACTTT; CDR3 protein: CASSQEGRGVGNSPLHF; clone size: .; V gene: TRBV4-1; J gene: TRBJ1-6; D gene: .
CDR3 DNA: TGCGCCAGCAGCCCCGGGACAGGGGTGTATAGCAATCAGCCCCAGCATTTT; CDR3 protein: CASSPGTGVYSNQPQHF; clone size: .; V gene: TRBV5-1; J gene: TRBJ1-5; D gene: TRBD1
CDR3 DNA: TGCAGCTTGGTTGGGGGAGTGGGCACTGAAGCTTTCTTT; CDR3 protein: CSLVGGVGTEAFF; clone size: .; V gene: TRBV29-1; J gene: TRBJ1-1; D gene: .
CDR3 DNA: TGTGCCAGCAGCAAAAGACCGGGACTAGCGAGCGAGCAGTACTTC; CDR3 protein: CASSKRPGLASEQYF; clone size: .; V gene: TRBV7-8; J gene: TRBJ2-7; D gene: TRBD2
CDR3 DNA: TGTGCCAGCAGGAGGTTTGGACAGGGAGACGGGCAGTACTTC; CDR3 protein: CASRRFGQGDGQYF; clone size: .; V gene: TRBV27; J gene: TRBJ2-7; D gene: TRBD1
CDR3 DNA: TGTGCCAGCAGTTACCGGGACCTCAATCAGCCCCAGCATTTT; CDR3 protein: CASSYRDLNQPQHF; clone size: many; V gene: TRBV12-3/TRBV12-4; J gene: TRBJ1-5; D gene: .
CDR3 DNA: TGCAGTGCTAGAGATCGGGGTAAAGGGGGCATTGGAAACACCATATATTTT; CDR3 protein: CSARDRGKGGIGNTIYF; clone size: many; V gene: TRBV20-1; J gene: TRBJ1-3; D gene: TRBD1
CDR3 DNA: TGTGCCAGCAGCGTGTGGGAGGGGTACAATGAGCAGTTCTTC; CDR3 protein: CASSVWEGYNEQFF; clone size: .; V gene: TRBV9; J gene: TRBJ2-1; D gene: TRBD2
CDR3 DNA: TGTGCCAGCAGTGAAGCGTGGCAGGGAAATGAAAAACTGTTTTTT; CDR3 protein: CASSEAWQGNEKLFF; clone size: .; V gene: TRBV6-1; J gene: TRBJ1-4; D gene: .
CDR3 DNA: TGTGCCAGCAGCCAAGGGGGAACAGGTTTACGCGAGCAGTACTTC; CDR3 protein: CASSQGGTGLREQYF; clone size: many; V gene: TRBV3-1; J gene: TRBJ2-7; D gene: .
CDR3 DNA: TGTGCCAGCAGCTTATATGATGTTGCGGGGGGGCCGGCGGAGACCCAGTACTTC; CDR3 protein: CASSLYDVAGGPAETQYF; clone size: .; V gene: TRBV7-2; J gene: TRBJ2-5; D gene: TRBD2